This T cell receptor beta chain was sequenced in a study of blood T cell repertoires in COVID-19. The overall study: Acute-phase and convalescent COVID-19 samples originated in the United States, Italy and Spain.

Data came from immunoSEQ multiplex PCR; TCRdb stores just in-frame clones and leaves some out. The sample lists about 80,000 clones; around 83% were seen once. Germline-derived CDR1 and CDR2 are MNHEY and SVGAGI. V gave up 5 bases and J gave up 2 bases; unmatched junction bases: 2. This CDR3 spans 14 amino acids. The chain combines TRBV6-5 with TRBJ1-1; TRBD1 agrees at 10 bases. This TCR derives from a human donor in a cohort sampled during active COVID-19. The sequencing input was peripheral blood. CDR3 nucleotides: TGTGCCAGCAGTCGACAGGGGGCCAACACTGAAGCTTTCTTT. This translates into CASSRQGANTEAFF.